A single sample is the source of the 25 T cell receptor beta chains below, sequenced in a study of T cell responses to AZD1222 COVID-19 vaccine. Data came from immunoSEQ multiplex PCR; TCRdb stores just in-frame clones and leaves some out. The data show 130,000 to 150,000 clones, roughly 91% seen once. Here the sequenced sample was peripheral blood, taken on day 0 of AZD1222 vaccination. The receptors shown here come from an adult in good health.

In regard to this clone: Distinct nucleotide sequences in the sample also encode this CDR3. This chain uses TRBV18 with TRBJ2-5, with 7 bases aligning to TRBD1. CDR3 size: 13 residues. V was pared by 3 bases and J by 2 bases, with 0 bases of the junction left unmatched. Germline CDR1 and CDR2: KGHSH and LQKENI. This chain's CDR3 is CASSPDRQETQYF. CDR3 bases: TGTGCCAGCTCACCGGACAGGCAAGAGACCCAGTACTTC.

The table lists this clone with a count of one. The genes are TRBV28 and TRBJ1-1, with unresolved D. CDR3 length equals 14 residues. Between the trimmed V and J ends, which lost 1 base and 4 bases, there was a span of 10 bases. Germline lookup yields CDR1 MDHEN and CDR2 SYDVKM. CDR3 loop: CASSLSPPGTEAFF. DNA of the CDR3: TGTGCCAGCAGTTTATCCCCACCGGGCACTGAAGCTTTCTTT.

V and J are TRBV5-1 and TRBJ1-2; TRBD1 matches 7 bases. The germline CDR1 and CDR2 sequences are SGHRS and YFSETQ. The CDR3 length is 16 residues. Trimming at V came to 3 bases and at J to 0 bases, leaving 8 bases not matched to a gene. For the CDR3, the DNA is TGCGCCAGCAGCTCGAGGAGGGGACAGACTAACTATGGCTACACCTTC. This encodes CASSSRRGQTNYGYTF.

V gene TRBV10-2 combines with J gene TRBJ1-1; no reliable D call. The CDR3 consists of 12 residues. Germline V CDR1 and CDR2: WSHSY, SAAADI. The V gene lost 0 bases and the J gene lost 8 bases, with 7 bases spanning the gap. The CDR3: CASSESAGEAFF. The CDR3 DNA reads TGCGCCAGCAGTGAGTCAGCCGGAGAAGCTTTCTTT.

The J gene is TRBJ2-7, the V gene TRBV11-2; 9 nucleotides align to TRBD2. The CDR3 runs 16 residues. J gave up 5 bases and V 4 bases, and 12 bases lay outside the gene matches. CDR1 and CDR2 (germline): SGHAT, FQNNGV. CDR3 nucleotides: TGTGCCAGCAGCTCAAATAGCGGGAGAGTCAGGGACGAGCAGTACTTC. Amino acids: CASSSNSGRVRDEQYF.

CDR3 in amino acids: CAGSNYGPTDTQYF. In nucleotides, the CDR3 is TGTGCCGGTAGCAATTACGGGCCCACAGATACGCAGTATTTT. The chain employs TRBV6-5 and TRBJ2-3; D call uncertain. V was pared by 11 bases and J by 2 bases, with 17 bases between. The CDR3 sequence is 14 residues long. Per germline, CDR1 MNHEY and CDR2 SVGAGI.

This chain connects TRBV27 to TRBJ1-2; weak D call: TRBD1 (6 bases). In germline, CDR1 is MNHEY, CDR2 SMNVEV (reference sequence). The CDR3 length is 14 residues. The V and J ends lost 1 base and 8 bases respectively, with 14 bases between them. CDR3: CASSLLGRGEGYTF. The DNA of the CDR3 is TGTGCCAGCAGTTTATTGGGCAGGGGTGAGGGCTACACCTTC.

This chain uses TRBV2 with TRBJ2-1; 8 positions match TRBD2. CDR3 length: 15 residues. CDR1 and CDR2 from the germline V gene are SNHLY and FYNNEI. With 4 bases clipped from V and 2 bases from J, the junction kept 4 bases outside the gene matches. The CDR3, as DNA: TGTGCCAGCAGTGCTCAGCGGGGGCCCTACAATGAGCAGTTCTTC. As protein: CASSAQRGPYNEQFF.

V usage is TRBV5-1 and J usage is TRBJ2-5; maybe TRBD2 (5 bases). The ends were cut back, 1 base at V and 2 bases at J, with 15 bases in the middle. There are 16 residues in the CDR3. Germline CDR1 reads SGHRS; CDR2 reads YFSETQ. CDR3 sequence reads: CASSLRPGSQQETQYF. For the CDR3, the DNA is TGCGCCAGCAGCTTGCGACCGGGGAGTCAGCAAGAGACCCAGTACTTC.

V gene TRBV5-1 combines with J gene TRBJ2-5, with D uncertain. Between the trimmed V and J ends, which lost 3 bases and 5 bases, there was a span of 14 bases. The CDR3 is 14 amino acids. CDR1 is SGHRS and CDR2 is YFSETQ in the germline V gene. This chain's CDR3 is CASSSQGFGETQYF. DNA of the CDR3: TGCGCCAGCAGCTCCCAAGGGTTTGGGGAGACCCAGTACTTC.

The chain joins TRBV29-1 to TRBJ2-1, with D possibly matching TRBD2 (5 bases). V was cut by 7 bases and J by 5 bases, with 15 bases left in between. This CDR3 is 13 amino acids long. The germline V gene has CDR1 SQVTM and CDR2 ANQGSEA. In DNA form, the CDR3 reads TGCAGCGCCCCGAGAGGGCCTAACAATGAGCAGTTCTTC. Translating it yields CSAPRGPNNEQFF.

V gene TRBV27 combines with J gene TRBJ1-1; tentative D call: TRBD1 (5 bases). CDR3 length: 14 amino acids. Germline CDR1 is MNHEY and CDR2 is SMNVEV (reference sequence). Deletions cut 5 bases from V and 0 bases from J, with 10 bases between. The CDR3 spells CASSRQLLNTEAFF. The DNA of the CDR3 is TGTGCCAGCAGTCGACAGCTACTGAACACTGAAGCTTTCTTT.

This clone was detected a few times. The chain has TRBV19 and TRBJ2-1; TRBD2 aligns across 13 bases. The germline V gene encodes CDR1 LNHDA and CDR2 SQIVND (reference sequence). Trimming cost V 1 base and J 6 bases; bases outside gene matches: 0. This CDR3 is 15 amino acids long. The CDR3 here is CASSIGTSGSNEQFF. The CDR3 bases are TGTGCCAGTAGTATAGGGACTAGCGGGAGCAATGAGCAGTTCTTC.

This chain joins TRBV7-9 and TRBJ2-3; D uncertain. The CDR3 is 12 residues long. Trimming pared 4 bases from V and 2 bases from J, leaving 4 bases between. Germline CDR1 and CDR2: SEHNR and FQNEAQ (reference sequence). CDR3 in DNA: TGTGCCAGCAGCTCCTACACAGATACGCAGTATTTT. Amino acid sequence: CASSSYTDTQYF.

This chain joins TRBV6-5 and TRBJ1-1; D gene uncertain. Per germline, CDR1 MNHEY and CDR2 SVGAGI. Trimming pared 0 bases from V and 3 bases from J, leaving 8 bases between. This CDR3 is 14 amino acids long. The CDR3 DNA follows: TGTGCCAGCAGTTACTCGTGGGGAGACACTGAAGCTTTCTTT. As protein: CASSYSWGDTEAFF.

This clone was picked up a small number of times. The CDR3 is CASSAFRDRSYEQYF. The CDR3 coding sequence is TGTGCCAGCAGCGCATTCCGGGACAGGTCATACGAGCAGTACTTC. This chain uses TRBV7-8 with TRBJ2-7, with TRBD1 matching 8 bases. This CDR3 contains 15 residues. V lost 5 bases and J lost 4; bases outside the gene matches: 10. Germline lookup yields CDR1 SGHVS and CDR2 FQNEAQ.

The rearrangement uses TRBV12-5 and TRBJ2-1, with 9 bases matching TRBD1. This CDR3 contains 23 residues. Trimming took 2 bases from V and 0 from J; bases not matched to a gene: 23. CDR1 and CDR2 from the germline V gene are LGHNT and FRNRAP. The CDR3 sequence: CASGLSLRGIDRGALSSYNEQFF. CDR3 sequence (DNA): TGTGCTAGTGGTTTGTCGTTGAGAGGGATAGACAGGGGGGCCCTCAGCTCCTACAATGAGCAGTTCTTC.

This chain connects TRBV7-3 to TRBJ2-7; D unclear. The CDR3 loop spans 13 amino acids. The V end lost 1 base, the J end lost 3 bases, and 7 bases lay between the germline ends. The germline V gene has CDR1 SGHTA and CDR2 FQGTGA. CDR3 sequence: CASSLNPGYEQYF. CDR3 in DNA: TGTGCCAGCAGCTTAAATCCAGGCTACGAGCAGTACTTC. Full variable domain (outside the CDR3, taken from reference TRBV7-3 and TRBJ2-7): GAGVSQTPSNKVTEKGKYVELRCDPISGHTALYWYRQSLGQGPEFLIYFQGTGAADDSGLPNDRFFAVRPEGSVSTLKIQRTERGDSAVYLCASSLNPGYEQYFGPGTRLTVT.

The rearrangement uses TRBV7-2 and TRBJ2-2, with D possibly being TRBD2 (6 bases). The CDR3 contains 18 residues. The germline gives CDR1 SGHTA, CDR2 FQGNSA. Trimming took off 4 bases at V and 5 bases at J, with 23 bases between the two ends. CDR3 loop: CASSYPLEAGKGTGELFF. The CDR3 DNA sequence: TGTGCCAGCAGCTACCCCTTGGAGGCGGGAAAGGGAACCGGGGAGCTGTTTTTT.

In DNA, the CDR3 is TGTGCCAGCACCCCGGGACCCTCGTATGGCTACACCTTC. This gives the protein CASTPGPSYGYTF. J is TRBJ1-2 and V is TRBV6-5; tentatively, D is TRBD1 (5 bases). Trimming left V 7 bases short and J 5 bases short, with 14 bases between. The CDR3 runs 13 residues. Germline V CDR1 and CDR2: MNHEY, SVGAGI.

The CDR3 region has the DNA TGTGCCAGCAGCCAAGTAGGCGACACCATATATTTT. This codes for CASSQVGDTIYF. This chain uses TRBV3-1 (or the pseudogene TRBV3-2) with TRBJ1-3; unclear D gene. The germline CDR1 and CDR2 sequences are LGHDT and YNNKEL (reference sequence). The CDR3 extends over 12 amino acids. V lost 1 base to trimming and J lost 8 bases, with 6 bases between them.

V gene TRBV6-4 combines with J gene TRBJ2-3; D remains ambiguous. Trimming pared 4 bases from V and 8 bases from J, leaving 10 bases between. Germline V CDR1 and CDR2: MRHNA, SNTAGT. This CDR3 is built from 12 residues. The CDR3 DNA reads TGTGCCAGCAGTGCCTTTACCCGTACGCAGTATTTT. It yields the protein CASSAFTRTQYF.

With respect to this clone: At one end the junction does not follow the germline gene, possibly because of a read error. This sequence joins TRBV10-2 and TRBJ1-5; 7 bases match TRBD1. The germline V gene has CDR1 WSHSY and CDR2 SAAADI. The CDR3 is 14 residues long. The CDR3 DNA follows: TGCGCCAGCGGGACAGTGCCTACACATCAACCCCAGCATTTT. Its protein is CASGTVPTHQPQHF.

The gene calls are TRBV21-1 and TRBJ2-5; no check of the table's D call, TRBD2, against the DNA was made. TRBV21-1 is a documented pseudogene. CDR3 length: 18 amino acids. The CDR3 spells CASSKGYRLAGGQETQYF. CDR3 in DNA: TGTGCCAGCAGCAAAGGTTATCGACTAGCGGGAGGGCAAGAGACCCAGTACTTC.

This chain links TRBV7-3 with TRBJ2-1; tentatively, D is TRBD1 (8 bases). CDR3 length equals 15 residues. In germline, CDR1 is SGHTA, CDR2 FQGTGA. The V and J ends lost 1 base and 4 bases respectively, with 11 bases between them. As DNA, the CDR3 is TGTGCCAGCAGCTTAAACAGGGGGGGTTACAATGAGCAGTTCTTC. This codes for CASSLNRGGYNEQFF.